This TCR beta chain was captured in a study of blood T cell repertoires in COVID-19. The overall study: Whether acute or convalescent, the COVID-19 samples came from the United States, Italy and Spain. In each case, the material was cDNA or gDNA derived from T cells, B-cell-depleted T cells, or PBMCs.

V lost 5 bases and J 0 bases, leaving 8 bases between the germline ends. Germline values: CDR1 LNHDA, CDR2 SQIVND (reference sequence). CDR3 length: 14 residues. Per the original data handling: Amplified reference gene primers provided the basis for estimating nucleated cell counts. Repertoires were generated with immunoSEQ multiplex PCR, while TCRdb's copy carries only in-frame clones and drops some. Clone size and V and J calls were adopted from that table, with D and trimming inferred from the DNA. The sample contains approximately 99,000 clones, more than 70% of which appear only once. The sequenced sample consisted of peripheral blood. The gene calls are TRBV19 and TRBJ2-1; tentatively, D is TRBD2 (6 bases). The receptor comes from a woman aged 55-70 years in a cohort sampled during active or convalescent COVID-19. CDR3 coding DNA: TGTGCCAGTAGTCCGACTAGCTCCTACAATGAGCAGTTCTTC. It translates to CASSPTSSYNEQFF.